What follows is one T cell receptor beta chain and its context. Its antigen is currently not known. There are no base qualities to consult, and no much larger clone falls within one base. From the germline V gene, CDR1 is SGHTA and CDR2 is FQGNSA. The germline ends are 18 bases apart after V is trimmed by 8 bases and J by 7 bases. The CDR3 goes from the cysteine to the phenylalanine over 14 residues. The sequence is cut down to CDR3 DNA, 42 bases in frame from base 1. Donors were healthy HIV-negative adults with no recently reported acute infections or vaccinations. Every donor was a Caucasian adult residing in Nashville, Tennessee, USA. Magnetic negative selection was used to enrich CD4+ T cells, after which naive cells were positively selected on CD45RA and the negative fraction became the memory subset. Blood was collected by leukapheresis, and PBMCs were isolated by Ficoll-Histopaque density gradient centrifugation and then cryopreserved in liquid nitrogen vapor phase. Analytical flow cytometry was used to check the purity and quantity of every magnetically sorted T cell population. From each sorted fraction, genomic DNA was isolated and quantified by UV absorbance on a Nanodrop 2000c.

The entry originates in a study of shared clonotypes between healthy human individuals (dated by TCRdb to 2018 to 2021). In terms of the full investigation: A couple of women and a few men aged 18 to 49 years were included in the cohort. Per donor, three plates each were used for CD4 naive and CD4 memory, two for CD8 naive, and one for CD8 memory. To estimate repertoire size and how much clonotype sharing occurs between individuals, the study deeply sequenced the blood TCR repertoires of about five healthy adults. To increase sequencing depth and limit assay-specific biases, TCR repertoire library preparation and sequencing were carried out by different laboratories using diverse techniques. Each donor's leukapheresis produced roughly between roughly 0.85 and 10 billion PBMCs.

The full study reports these points: Across a handful of donors, about 5% of naive CD4, around 3.3% of naive CD8, 2.3% of memory CD4, and 0.4% of memory CD8 clonotypes were shared. Sampling was restricted to blood, and TCR repertoires in tissues likely differ from the TCR repertoires found in blood. Higher generation probabilities were observed for clonotypes shared by all four sorted-subset donors than for non-shared clonotypes. The genetic and exposure-history diversity represented was limited by the small number of donors. Even with the large sequencing depth, rarefaction of the sorted-subset datasets indicated that sequencing was incomplete. Pairwise subsampling indicated that sequencing depth was expected to affect the degree of clonotype sharing among donors. Larger estimated clonotype richness was generally found for naive subsets than for memory subsets.

TCR CDR3 regions were amplified from genomic DNA by multiplex PCR using the deep immunoSEQ assay. Genomic DNA extracted from each cell subset was distributed evenly over all wells of several immunoSEQ 96-well plates, and each plate served as one replicate. Each replicate PCR for sorted subsets received about 200 ng genomic DNA, equal to roughly 29,000 T cell genomes. The purified libraries were quantified using a Qubit 3.0 fluorometer, sized with a Bioanalyzer 2100, and then quantified again using the KAPA Library Quantification kit. Every immunoSEQ 96-well plate was sequenced on a dedicated single-read 150-cycle Illumina NextSeq 550 flow cell. In the source study's methods: Because the immunoSEQ output included only junctional sequences and no quality scores, the filtering could not be the same as the filtering used for full-length reads. To assign V/J genes and CDR3, sequences were annotated against IMGT germline references using PyIR, a Python wrapper for IgBLAST v1.9. Reads with weak V/J assignments (E-value above 1e-6), missing CDR3, stop codons, out-of-frame junctions, or ambiguous translated residues were removed. V3J clonotypes were defined as sequences sharing an identical inferred V gene, J gene, and CDR3 amino acid sequence. The percentage overlap between two repertoires was calculated by dividing the number of shared unique clonotypes by the size of the smaller repertoire. Richness of each repertoire was evaluated using RTK rarefaction, the Chao1 estimator, and Recon v2.1 estimates of unobserved clonotypes. Generation probabilities were computed with OLGA for all TCRbeta clonotypes obtained by the gDNA method from several donors. TCRdb's version of the immuneACCESS table is confined to in-frame rearrangements and falls short of the full clone set. An unresolved V gene accounts for under half of the shortfall where checked; the remainder is of unknown origin. The DNA was the basis for D and trimming; V, J and clone size are from that table. The sample table lists roughly 2 million clones, approximately 94% of them with a count of one. The top ten hold around 0.13% of the sample.

The receptor chain draws on TRBV7-2 and TRBJ2-1; a tentative D match to TRBD1 spans 6 bases. This clonotype was sampled from a man between 18 and 29 years old in good health. The sample consisted of naive CD4+ T cells sorted from blood. The cell subset or site label of this sample denotes: CD45RA+ positively selected. The nucleotide sequence is given as TGTGCCAGCCAACGGCAGGGGCGCATTAATGAGCAGTTCTTC. Its amino acids are CASQRQGRINEQFF. With the rest looked up from the reference TRBV7-2 and TRBJ2-1 genes rather than sequenced, the full variable domain is GAGVSQSPSNKVTEKGKDVELRCDPISGHTALYWYRQSLGQGLEFLIYFQGNSAPDKSGLPSDRFSAERTGGSVSTLTIQRTQQEDSAVYLCASQRQGRINEQFFGPGTRLTVL.